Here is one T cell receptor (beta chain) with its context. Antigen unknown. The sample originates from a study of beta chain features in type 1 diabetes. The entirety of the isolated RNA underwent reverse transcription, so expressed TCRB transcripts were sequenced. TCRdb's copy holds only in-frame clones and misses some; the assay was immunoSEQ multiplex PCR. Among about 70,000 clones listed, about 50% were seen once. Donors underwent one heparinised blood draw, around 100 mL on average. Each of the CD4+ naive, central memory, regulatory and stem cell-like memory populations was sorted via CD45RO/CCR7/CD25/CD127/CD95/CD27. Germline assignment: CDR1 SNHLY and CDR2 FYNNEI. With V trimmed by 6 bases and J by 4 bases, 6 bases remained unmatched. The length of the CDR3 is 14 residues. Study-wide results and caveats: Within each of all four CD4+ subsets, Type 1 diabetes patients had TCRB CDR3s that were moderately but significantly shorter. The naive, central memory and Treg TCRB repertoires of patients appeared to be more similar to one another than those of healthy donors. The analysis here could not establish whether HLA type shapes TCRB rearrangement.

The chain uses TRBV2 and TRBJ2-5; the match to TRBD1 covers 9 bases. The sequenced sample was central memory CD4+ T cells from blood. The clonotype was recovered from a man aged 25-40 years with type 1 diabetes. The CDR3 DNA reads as TGTGCCAGCAGGGAGGGACAGGGACTAGAGACCCAGTACTTC. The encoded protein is CASREGQGLETQYF.